A selection of T cell receptor beta chains follows, all from one sample in a study of shared clonotypes between healthy human individuals. The repertoire was sequenced with immunoSEQ multiplex PCR; TCRdb's copy has only in-frame clones and lacks some. Of more than 2,000,000 clones in the sample, over 85% are singletons; the top ten hold about 0.13%. The sequenced sample was naive CD4+ T cells sorted from blood. The receptors were gathered from a man between 18 and 35 years old in good health. CDR3s leave out the opening cysteine and the closing phenylalanine or tryptophan. The order of the fields is V gene, CDR3 protein.

v_gene: TRBV2; CDR3aa: ASSEGTSGYNEQF
v_gene: TRBV6-1; CDR3aa: ASSVAGGVYEQY
v_gene: TRBV10-3; CDR3aa: AISGTGDGANVLT
v_gene: TRBV19; CDR3aa: ASDPGGFVPEAF
v_gene: TRBV29-1; CDR3aa: SVRDVAYEQY
v_gene: TRBV5-1; CDR3aa: ASSLVVGGTYNEQF
v_gene: TRBV10-3; CDR3aa: AISESSSERY
v_gene: TRBV5-8; CDR3aa: ASSFLGYGYT
v_gene: TRBV19; CDR3aa: ASSPGQTYNSPLH
v_gene: TRBV19; CDR3aa: ASSTSLGSVAHTGELF
v_gene: TRBV25-1; CDR3aa: ASSGGFEQY
v_gene: TRBV19; CDR3aa: ASSLRALNTEAF
v_gene: TRBV19; CDR3aa: ATRGGDLTDTQY
v_gene: TRBV6-5; CDR3aa: ASRLGVWAPEAF
v_gene: TRBV5-1; CDR3aa: ASSTGQTTNYGYT
v_gene: TRBV7-9; CDR3aa: ASSLVITDTQY
v_gene: TRBV10-3; CDR3aa: AISGGAGGTDTQY
v_gene: TRBV10-3; CDR3aa: AINLQGANYGYT
v_gene: TRBV7-2; CDR3aa: ASSFGTLKKQY
v_gene: TRBV23-1; CDR3aa: ASSQSPPRRLTYNEQF
v_gene: TRBV29-1; CDR3aa: SVGRDLSGNTIY
v_gene: TRBV10-3; CDR3aa: ATVRTGTGDEQY
v_gene: TRBV6-1; CDR3aa: ASRTRVLEAF
v_gene: TRBV6-1; CDR3aa: ASSRSGGSSYEQY
v_gene: TRBV5-1; CDR3aa: ASDTGAGGDEQY
v_gene: TRBV11-3; CDR3aa: ASSLGQGARETQY
v_gene: TRBV5-6; CDR3aa: ASRKTGTVNTEAF
v_gene: TRBV7-9; CDR3aa: ASFPGNSGNTIY
v_gene: TRBV6-5; CDR3aa: ASTAGSRWGEQY
v_gene: TRBV30; CDR3aa: AWSLGMDQPQH
v_gene: TRBV5-1; CDR3aa: ASSSEGPPYEQY
v_gene: TRBV5-5; CDR3aa: ASSLGIGTEFSLAEPQH
v_gene: TRBV4-1; CDR3aa: ASSQDRGLAGGILAKNIQY